These 26 T cell receptor beta chains share one sample of origin, sequenced in a study of control samples from healthy donors and cancer patients (dated by TCRdb to about 2020). Library preparation employed the immunoSEQ multiplex PCR assay. As stored in TCRdb, this immuneACCESS dataset retains in-frame rearrangements with V and J assigned. A fraction of the clones does not appear; measured against another copy, unresolved V genes explain less than half of the discrepancy, and the remainder lacks a known reason. The sample table lists about 120,000 clones, 85% to 95% of them with a count of one. The top ten hold around 2.5% of the sample. Sequencing was performed on blood. The source is a man aged 25 to 45 in good health.

The chain employs TRBV3-1 (or the pseudogene TRBV3-2) and TRBJ2-2; 8 bases are a match to TRBD1. Germline assignment: CDR1 LGHDT and CDR2 YNNKEL (reference sequence). V trimming: 6 bases; J trimming: 7 bases; junction bases outside the gene matches: 10. CDR3 length: 15 amino acids. CDR3 sequence reads: CASRRTGKMGGELFF. Here the CDR3 DNA reads TGTGCCAGCAGGCGGACAGGGAAGATGGGCGGGGAGCTGTTTTTT.

The genes are TRBV7-9 and TRBJ2-5; 8 bases agree with TRBD1. J lost 0 bases, V lost 0 bases, and 3 bases had no gene match. The CDR3 sequence is 16 residues long. The germline V gene has CDR1 SEHNR and CDR2 FQNEAQ (reference sequence). CDR3 loop: CASSLAAGGYQETQYF. DNA of the CDR3: TGTGCCAGCAGCTTAGCTGCAGGGGGCTACCAAGAGACCCAGTACTTC.

This clone has only one observation. The rearrangement joins TRBV5-4 to TRBJ2-1, with D tentatively TRBD1 (5 bases). Trimming left V 0 bases short and J 5 bases short, with 12 bases between. This CDR3 contains 15 residues. CDR1 is SGHNT and CDR2 is YYREEE in the germline V gene (reference sequence). The CDR3 protein is CASSLGQGINNEQFF. DNA of the CDR3: TGTGCCAGCAGCTTGGGGCAGGGAATCAACAATGAGCAGTTCTTC.

The rearrangement joins TRBV15 to TRBJ2-7; D is unclear. With 0 bases removed from V and 3 bases from J, the gap between germline ends came to 6 bases. Germline values: CDR1 LNHNV, CDR2 YYDKDF (reference sequence). This CDR3 region has 13 residues. CDR3 amino acids: CATSRDGYYEQYF. CDR3 coding DNA: TGTGCCACCAGCAGAGACGGATACTACGAGCAGTACTTC.

This sequence joins TRBV9 and TRBJ1-2, with a tentative D call TRBD1 (5 bases). Germline V gene data show CDR1 as SGDLS and CDR2 as YYNGEE. The CDR3 covers 11 residues. The CDR3 bases are TGTGCTTCAGAGGGGAGGAATGGCTACACCTTC. It is translated as CASEGRNGYTF.

The genes are TRBV2 and TRBJ1-5; D is uncertain. The CDR3 totals 15 residues. V shed 3 bases and J shed 4 bases, with 13 bases lying between them. CDR1 is SNHLY and CDR2 is FYNNEI in the germline V gene. As DNA, the CDR3 is TGTGCCAGCAGTGATGGGGTGACTGCGAATCAGCCCCAGCATTTT. Translating gives CASSDGVTANQPQHF.

The chain recombines TRBV9 with TRBJ2-3; 9 bases fit TRBD2. This CDR3 has 15 amino acids. V was pared by 0 bases and J by 4 bases, with 3 bases of the junction left unmatched. Germline CDR1 is SGDLS and CDR2 is YYNGEE. In DNA, the CDR3 is TGTGCCAGCAGCGTAGTCAGCGGGGGGTCAGATACGCAGTATTTT. This gives the protein CASSVVSGGSDTQYF. The full variable domain, rest sourced from reference TRBV9 and TRBJ2-3, is DSGVTQTPKHLITATGQRVTLRCSPRSGDLSVYWYQQSLDQGLQFLIQYYNGEERAKGNILERFSAQQFPDLHSELNLSSLELGDSALYFCASSVVSGGSDTQYFGPGTRLTVL.

V is TRBV7-2 and J is TRBJ2-5, with TRBD2 matching 12 bases. The CDR3 loop spans 14 amino acids. Per the germline V gene, CDR1 is SGHTA and CDR2 is FQGNSA. J lost 3 bases, V lost 4 bases, and 0 bases had no gene match. CDR3 bases: TGTGCCAGCAGCTCTAGCGGGGGGGAAGAGACCCAGTACTTC. It specifies CASSSSGGEETQYF.

CDR3 in amino acids: CASNSDSYEQYF. As DNA, the CDR3 is TGTGCCAGCAATTCTGACAGCTACGAGCAGTACTTC. V is TRBV28 and J is TRBJ2-7; the D gene is possibly TRBD1 (5 bases). Germline CDR1 reads MDHEN; CDR2 reads SYDVKM. Trimming removed 7 bases at V and 3 bases at J, with 10 bases between. This CDR3 comprises 12 residues.

This chain connects TRBV7-8 to TRBJ1-2, with no clear D. CDR1 is SGHVS and CDR2 is FQNEAQ in the germline V gene. The CDR3 sequence is 15 residues long. V was pared by 5 bases and J by 3 bases, with 16 bases between. The CDR3 bases are TGTGCCAGCAGCCCCTCGATAGGGTACGACTATGGCTACACCTTC. Translation gives CASSPSIGYDYGYTF. Drawing the rest from reference TRBV7-8 and TRBJ1-2, the complete variable domain is GAGVSQSPRYKVAKRGQDVALRCDPISGHVSLFWYQQALGQGPEFLTYFQNEAQLDKSGLPSDRFFAERPEGSVSTLKIQRTQQEDSAVYLCASSPSIGYDYGYTFGSGTRLTVV.

The rearrangement joins TRBV13 to TRBJ2-1, with D possibly matching TRBD2 (7 bases). With 2 bases removed from V and 0 bases from J, the gap between germline ends came to 14 bases. This CDR3 has 17 residues. CDR1 is PRHDT and CDR2 is FYEKMQ in the germline V gene (reference sequence). The CDR3 reads CASSLREGGTSYNEQFF. The CDR3, as DNA: TGTGCCAGCAGCTTAAGGGAGGGGGGTACCTCCTACAATGAGCAGTTCTTC.

This chain joins TRBV28 and TRBJ1-6; D is unclear. CDR1 is MDHEN, CDR2 SYDVKM, per germline. Trimming removed 7 bases at V and 0 bases at J, with 19 bases between. The CDR3 has 18 amino acids. This CDR3 is CASKVSAARSSYNSPLHF. DNA for the CDR3: TGTGCCAGCAAGGTTTCTGCGGCCCGGAGCTCCTATAATTCACCCCTCCACTTT.

This chain connects TRBV27 to TRBJ1-6, with D maybe TRBD1 (6 bases). Germline CDR1 reads MNHEY; CDR2 reads SMNVEV (reference sequence). This CDR3 comprises 15 residues. V was shortened by 3 bases and J by 7 bases, with 13 bases between the two germline ends. In DNA, the CDR3 is TGTGCCAGCAGTTTTGGACAGCCATCGAATTCACCCCTCCACTTT. Translated: CASSFGQPSNSPLHF.

The chain couples TRBV12-3 or TRBV12-4 to TRBJ1-2; tentatively, D is TRBD1 (6 bases). CDR3 length: 11 amino acids. V shed 4 bases and J shed 7 bases, with 7 bases lying between them. DNA of the CDR3: TGTGCCAGCAGTTCAGGGGTTGGCTACACCTTC. As protein: CASSSGVGYTF.

J is TRBJ2-7 and V is TRBV3-1 (or the pseudogene TRBV3-2); no definite D call. The germline V and J ends were trimmed by 1 base and 2 bases, with 6 bases remaining between them. Germline-derived CDR1 and CDR2 are LGHDT and YNNKEL (reference sequence). The CDR3 runs 13 residues. CDR3 DNA: TGTGCCAGCAGCCAAGGATCCCCCTACGAGCAGTACTTC. It translates to CASSQGSPYEQYF.

This chain connects TRBV7-8 to TRBJ2-2; 11 bases fit TRBD2. After removal of 5 bases from V and 5 bases from J, the junction contained 16 bases not matched to a gene. CDR1 is SGHVS and CDR2 is FQNEAQ in the germline V gene. The CDR3 runs 19 residues. The CDR3 region has the DNA TGTGCCAGCAGCGCAGGACTAGCGGGCTACTTTGAGGGGACCGGGGAGCTGTTTTTT. Translating gives CASSAGLAGYFEGTGELFF. The complete variable domain, with remaining parts taken from reference TRBV7-8 and TRBJ2-2, reads GAGVSQSPRYKVAKRGQDVALRCDPISGHVSLFWYQQALGQGPEFLTYFQNEAQLDKSGLPSDRFFAERPEGSVSTLKIQRTQQEDSAVYLCASSAGLAGYFEGTGELFFGEGSRLTVL.

V is TRBV30 and J is TRBJ1-1; 9 bases line up with TRBD1. The junction had 8 bases not matched to a gene; V was cut back by 2 bases and J by 4 bases. The CDR3 length is 15 residues. From germline, CDR1 is GTSNPN and CDR2 SVGIG (reference sequence). CDR3 amino acids: CAWSSGQTGGTEAFF. The CDR3 bases are TGTGCCTGGAGTTCAGGCCAGACAGGGGGCACTGAAGCTTTCTTT.

The chain is built from TRBV10-3 and TRBJ1-2; D unclear. Germline CDR1 and CDR2: ENHRY and SYGVKD. This CDR3 comprises 12 residues. The V end was cut by 4 bases, the J end by 4 bases, with 7 bases between. The CDR3 here is CAISADSYGYTF. DNA of the CDR3: TGTGCCATCAGTGCCGATAGCTATGGCTACACCTTC.

The chain uses TRBV5-8 and TRBJ2-7, with D perhaps TRBD1 (6 bases). CDR3 length: 11 amino acids. V shed 2 bases and J shed 6 bases, with 6 bases lying between them. Per the germline V gene, CDR1 is SGHTS and CDR2 is YDEGEE. Written as DNA, the CDR3 is TGTGCCAGCAGCTTAGGGGGCGAGCAGTACTTC. Protein: CASSLGGEQYF.

The chain joins TRBV5-1 to TRBJ2-5; D could derive from TRBD1 or TRBD2 (6 bases each). Per germline, CDR1 SGHRS and CDR2 YFSETQ. CDR3 length: 15 residues. V was trimmed by 4 bases and J by 4 bases, leaving 17 bases between them. The CDR3 sequence is CASSPVRGARETQYF. In DNA, the CDR3 is TGCGCCAGCAGCCCGGTGAGGGGGGCCAGAGAGACCCAGTACTTC.

V gene TRBV28 combines with J gene TRBJ2-2; D perhaps matches TRBD1 (6 bases). Per the germline V gene, CDR1 is MDHEN and CDR2 is SYDVKM. The CDR3 totals 16 residues. Deletions cut 3 bases from V and 0 bases from J, with 11 bases between. The CDR3 bases are TGTGCCAGCAGTTTCAACAGGGACGCGAACACCGGGGAGCTGTTTTTT. This gives the protein CASSFNRDANTGELFF.

The chain recombines TRBV5-1 with TRBJ2-1; unclear D gene. The CDR3 length is 13 residues. Germline-derived CDR1 and CDR2 are SGHRS and YFSETQ. Trimming stripped 4 bases from V and 4 bases from J, with 9 bases between. CDR3 in DNA: TGCGCCAGCAGCCCCGGCACTTACAATGAGCAGTTCTTC. Its protein is CASSPGTYNEQFF.

The V gene is TRBV4-1, the J gene TRBJ1-3; D not resolved. The CDR3 spans 11 residues. The V end lost 6 bases, the J end lost 7 bases, and 7 bases lay between the germline ends. Germline CDR1 and CDR2: MGHRA and YSYEKL. CDR3 DNA sequence: TGCGCCAGCAGGTTCGGTAACACCATATATTTT. This translates into CASRFGNTIYF.

The V call is TRBV18, the J call TRBJ2-5, with TRBD2 matching 8 bases. Germline lookup yields CDR1 KGHSH and CDR2 LQKENI. The J segment lost 1 base and the V segment lost 3 bases, leaving 7 bases of the junction unmatched. CDR3 size: 16 residues. CDR3 nucleotides: TGTGCCAGCTCACCGGTCGGGGGGGCCTCCCAAGAGACCCAGTACTTC. This encodes CASSPVGGASQETQYF.

V gene TRBV18 combines with J gene TRBJ2-5, with D possibly TRBD1 on 6 matching bases. This CDR3 region has 16 residues. Trimming removed 1 base from V and 2 bases from J, with 14 bases in between. Germline V lookup: CDR1 KGHSH, CDR2 LQKENI. This CDR3 is CASSPLFGQIQETQYF. The CDR3 coding sequence is TGTGCCAGCTCACCACTATTTGGACAGATACAAGAGACCCAGTACTTC.

The V call is TRBV9, the J call TRBJ1-1; 7 positions agree with TRBD1. The ends lost 0 bases at V and 1 base at J; junction bases unmatched: 9. Looked up from germline, CDR1 is SGDLS and CDR2 is YYNGEE. The CDR3 consists of 17 residues. The CDR3 DNA sequence: TGTGCCAGCAGCGTAGTGGCCCGACAGGGAAAGAACACTGAAGCTTTCTTT. This gives the protein CASSVVARQGKNTEAFF.